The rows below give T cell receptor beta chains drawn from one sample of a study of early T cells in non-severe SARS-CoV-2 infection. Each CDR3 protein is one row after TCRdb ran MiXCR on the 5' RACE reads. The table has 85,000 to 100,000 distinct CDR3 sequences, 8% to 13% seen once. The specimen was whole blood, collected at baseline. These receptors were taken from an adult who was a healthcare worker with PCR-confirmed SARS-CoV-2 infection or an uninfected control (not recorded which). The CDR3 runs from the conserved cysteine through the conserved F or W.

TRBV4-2 CASSQDPAGGWNSEAFF
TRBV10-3 CAISEARENTGELFF
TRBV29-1 CSSNQGTEAFF
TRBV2 CASRTDGDEQYF
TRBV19 CATCLGMGMNTEAFF
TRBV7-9 CASSLLLVNTEAFF
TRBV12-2 CASRSTRRGPPYEQYF
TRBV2 CADKLDGYEQYF
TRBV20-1 CSAIQGDTQYF
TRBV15 CATSRGGSTDTQYF
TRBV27 CASNGLGTDTQYF
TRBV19 CASSIGSSYGYTF
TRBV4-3 CASSQDQTGLEEKLFF
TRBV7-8 CASSHDTSGGAVTQYF
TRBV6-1 CAGSGSYYGYTF
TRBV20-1 CSASRLAGEETQYF
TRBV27 CASSGAGLHEQYF
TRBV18 CASSQLAGVYNEQFF
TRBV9 CASSAQTGVAYNSPLHF
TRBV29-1 CSVGDRADNEKLFF
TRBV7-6 CASSLGASHGETQYF
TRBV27 CASSFLAYNSPLHF
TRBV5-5 CASSDSPTGVTSTDTQYF
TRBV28 CASSLSPGLAEGSDTQYF
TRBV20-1 CSARGHYNEQFF
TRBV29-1 CSVDQGSENTIYF
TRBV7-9 CASSLTRAVRNTIYF
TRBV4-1 CASSHAGRSVLSANVLTF
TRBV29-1 CSVVGSSYEQYF
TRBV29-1 CSVPGDTSSEQYF
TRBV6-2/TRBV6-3 CASNPRGPGSYNEQFF
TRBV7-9 CASRKDLFTDTQYF
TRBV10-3 CAISTTGDPYTNYGYTF
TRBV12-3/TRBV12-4 CASSLRQGRREKLFF
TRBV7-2 CASSLTAYNSPLHF
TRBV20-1 CSARGTSGYNEQFF
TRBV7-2 CASSIDSSTDTQYF
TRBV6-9 CASSYSNPGEGTDTQYF
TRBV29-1 CSVGANMNTEAFF
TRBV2 CASSQLLVTGWNSYGYTF
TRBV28 CASSQGERLYGYTF
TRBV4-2 CASSQDRSEKLFF
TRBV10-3 CAIKPQGGDTQYF
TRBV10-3 CATKETGNPGLVFF
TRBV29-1 CSAQGGLNTEAFF
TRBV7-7 CASSLGTRTKNIQYF
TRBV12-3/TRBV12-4 CASSLAGPGELFF
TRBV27 CASSPGLSYEQYF
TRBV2 CASSERLPSYNEQFF
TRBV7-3 CASSLAGGQETQYF
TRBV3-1 CASSQVGGTTEAFF
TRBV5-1 CASSLTALGGHSPLHF
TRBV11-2 CASSSIPGQGKAFF
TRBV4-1 CASSQDLGDRRYGYTF